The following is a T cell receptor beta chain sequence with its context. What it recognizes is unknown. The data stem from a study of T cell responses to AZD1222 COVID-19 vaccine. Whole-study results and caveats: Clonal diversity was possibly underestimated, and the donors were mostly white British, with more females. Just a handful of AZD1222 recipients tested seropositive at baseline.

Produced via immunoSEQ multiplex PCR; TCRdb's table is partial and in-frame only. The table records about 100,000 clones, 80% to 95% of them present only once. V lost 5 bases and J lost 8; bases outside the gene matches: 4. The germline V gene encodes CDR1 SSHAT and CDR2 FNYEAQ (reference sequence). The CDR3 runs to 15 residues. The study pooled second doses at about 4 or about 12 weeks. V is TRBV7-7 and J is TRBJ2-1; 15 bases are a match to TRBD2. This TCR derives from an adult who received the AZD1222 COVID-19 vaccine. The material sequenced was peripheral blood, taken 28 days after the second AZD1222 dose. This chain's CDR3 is CASSRTSGRADEQFF. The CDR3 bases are TGTGCCAGCAGCCGGACTAGCGGGAGGGCCGATGAGCAGTTCTTC.